These 9 T cell receptor beta chains came from one sample sequenced in a study of CD8 T cells in ankylosing spondylitis. TCRdb passed the 5' RACE reads through MiXCR, listing each CDR3 protein once. The sample records some 840,000 distinct CDR3 sequences, approximately 10% being singletons. General observations from the study: Seemingly distinctive of ankylosing spondylitis blood was a TCR beta motif formed by eight highly homologous variants.

For these TCRs, the target antigens are not known. The sample consisted of blood, either unsorted or a sorted T cell fraction (not recorded which). Every receptor here comes from a male donor with ankylosing spondylitis.

This clonotype was counted a few times. The chain's CDR3 is CASSHGQGETEAFF. The CDR3 region has the DNA TGTGCCAGCAGCCACGGACAGGGGGAAACTGAAGCTTTCTTT. This chain links TRBV2 with TRBJ1-1, with 10 bases matching TRBD1. The junction had 6 bases not matched to a gene; V was cut back by 6 bases and J by 5 bases. Germline-derived CDR1 and CDR2 are SNHLY and FYNNEI. The CDR3 has 14 amino acids.

The rearrangement joins TRBV5-1 to TRBJ2-1, with D tentatively TRBD2 (7 bases). CDR3 size: 16 residues. Germline CDR1 SGHRS, CDR2 YFSETQ. The V gene lost 3 bases and the J gene lost 6 bases, with 19 bases spanning the gap. CDR3 sequence: CASSWGVGGLGNEQFF. The CDR3 DNA reads as TGCGCCAGCAGCTGGGGTGTGGGGGGGCTTGGCAATGAGCAGTTCTTC.

This chain uses TRBV6-1 with TRBJ2-7, with 7 bases identical to TRBD1. The junction had 8 bases not matched to a gene; V was cut back by 8 bases and J by 1 base. Germline V CDR1 and CDR2: MNHNS, SASEGT. There are 14 residues in the CDR3. DNA of the CDR3: TGTGCCAGCTGTCGGGACAGAACATCCTACGAGCAGTACTTC. Its translation is CASCRDRTSYEQYF.

The rearrangement joins TRBV7-9 to TRBJ1-1; D call uncertain. Trimming removed 5 bases at V and 0 bases at J, with 13 bases between. Germline V gene data show CDR1 as SEHNR and CDR2 as FQNEAQ (reference sequence). CDR3 size: 15 residues. The chain's CDR3 is CASSQPGSLNTEAFF. The CDR3 coding sequence is TGTGCCAGCAGCCAACCCGGGAGTTTGAACACTGAAGCTTTCTTT.

A few counts support this clonotype. The J gene is TRBJ2-7, the V gene TRBV5-1; a weak D match, TRBD1 (5 bases). Trimming pared 0 bases from V and 4 bases from J, leaving 11 bases between. The germline V gene encodes CDR1 SGHRS and CDR2 YFSETQ. The CDR3 extends over 14 amino acids. CDR3 in DNA: TGCGCCAGCAGCTTGGGTCAGGGAAGGTACGAGCAGTACTTC. As protein: CASSLGQGRYEQYF.

This sequence joins TRBV9 and TRBJ2-3, with D unclear. With 0 bases removed from V and 11 bases from J, the gap between germline ends came to 13 bases. Germline V gene sequence: CDR1 SGDLS, CDR2 YYNGEE. The CDR3 totals 13 residues. DNA for the CDR3: TGTGCCAGCAGCGTAGCTGAGAGATTTCTGCAGTATTTT. It is translated as CASSVAERFLQYF.

The rearrangement uses TRBV7-2 and TRBJ2-3; D may be TRBD2 (6 bases). The CDR3 is 14 amino acids. CDR1 and CDR2 from the germline V gene are SGHTA and FQGNSA. V was trimmed by 2 bases and J by 2 bases, leaving 8 bases between them. CDR3 bases: TGTGCCAGCAGCTTATGGACTATCACAGATACGCAGTATTTT. This codes for CASSLWTITDTQYF.

The J gene is TRBJ1-2, the V gene TRBV7-2, with D uncertain. V shed 5 bases and J shed 6 bases, with 10 bases lying between them. The CDR3 runs 12 residues. Germline V gene lookup returns CDR1 SGHTA and CDR2 FQGNSA. CDR3 sequence reads: CASSEHSNGYTF. The CDR3 DNA reads TGTGCCAGCAGCGAGCACAGCAATGGCTACACCTTC.

This clonotype was counted at least ten times. The chain links TRBV29-1 to TRBJ1-2; D gene unclear. Per germline, CDR1 SQVTM and CDR2 ANQGSEA. The CDR3 loop spans 11 amino acids. V lost 4 bases to trimming and J lost 7 bases, with 10 bases between them. CDR3 sequence (DNA): TGCAGCGTTGGCCGAGCCGGTGGCTACACCTTC. It is translated as CSVGRAGGYTF. Supplemented by reference TRBV29-1 and TRBJ1-2, the full variable domain reads SAVISQKPSRDICQRGTSLTIQCQVDSQVTMMFWYRQQPGQSLTLIATANQGSEATYESGFVIDKFPISRPNLTFSTLTVSNMSPEDSSIYLCSVGRAGGYTFGSGTRLTVV.